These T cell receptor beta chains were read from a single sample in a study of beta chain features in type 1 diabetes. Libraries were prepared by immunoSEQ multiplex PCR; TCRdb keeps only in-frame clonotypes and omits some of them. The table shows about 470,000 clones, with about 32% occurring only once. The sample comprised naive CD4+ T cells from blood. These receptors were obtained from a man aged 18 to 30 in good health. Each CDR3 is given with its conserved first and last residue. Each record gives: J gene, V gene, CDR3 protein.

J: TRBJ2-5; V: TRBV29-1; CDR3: CSVEIFQETQYF
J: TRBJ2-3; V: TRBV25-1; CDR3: CASSEGVTTDTQYF
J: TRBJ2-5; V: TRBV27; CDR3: CASSQRRAETQYF
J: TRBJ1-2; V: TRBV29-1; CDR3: CSARWTALPKSYTF
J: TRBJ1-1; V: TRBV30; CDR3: CAWREEMNTEAFF
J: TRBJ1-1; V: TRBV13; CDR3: CASSLRGRAAFF
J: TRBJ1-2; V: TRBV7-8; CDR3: CASSRTEANYGYTF
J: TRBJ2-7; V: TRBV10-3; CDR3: CAISGAASSYEQYF
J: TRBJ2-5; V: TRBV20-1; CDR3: CSARGRETQYF
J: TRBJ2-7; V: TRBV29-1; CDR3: CSVVRPLDDEQYF
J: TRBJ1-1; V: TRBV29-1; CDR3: CSVQSRGGTEAFF
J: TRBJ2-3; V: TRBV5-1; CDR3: CASSEDAPEDTQYF
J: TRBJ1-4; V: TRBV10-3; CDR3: CAIAADTGDEKLFF